The 25 T cell receptor beta chains below come from one sample, sequenced in a study of cytomegalovirus exposure and HLA in healthy donors. Primers: 60 Vbeta forward and 13 Jbeta reverse. TCRdb's copy holds only in-frame clones and misses some; the assay was immunoSEQ multiplex PCR. The sample lists 190,000 or so clones, around three quarters occurring once. The sequenced sample was PBMCs. The receptors come from a boy younger than 18 in good health and CMV-seronegative.

The chain links TRBV9 to TRBJ2-1; 7 positions agree with TRBD2. The CDR3 consists of 15 residues. The trim removed 3 bases at V and 4 bases at J, leaving 7 bases unmatched. CDR1 is SGDLS and CDR2 is YYNGEE in the germline V gene. In nucleotides, the CDR3 is TGTGCCAGCAGCGGCACTAGCGACCCTTACAATGAGCAGTTCTTC. This sequence encodes CASSGTSDPYNEQFF. The variable domain in full, completed from reference TRBV9 and TRBJ2-1, reads DSGVTQTPKHLITATGQRVTLRCSPRSGDLSVYWYQQSLDQGLQFLIQYYNGEERAKGNILERFSAQQFPDLHSELNLSSLELGDSALYFCASSGTSDPYNEQFFGPGTRLTVL.

This chain uses TRBV6-5 with TRBJ1-5; the D gene is possibly TRBD1 (6 bases). In germline, CDR1 is MNHEY, CDR2 SVGAGI. Trimming stripped 4 bases from V and 5 bases from J, with 15 bases between. The length of the CDR3 is 15 residues. The CDR3 protein is CASSSRRGGDQPQHF. CDR3 DNA: TGTGCCAGCAGTTCCCGCAGGGGCGGCGATCAGCCCCAGCATTTT.

The chain combines TRBV27 with TRBJ2-3; TRBD1 matches at 9 bases. CDR3 length: 15 residues. V lost 7 bases to trimming and J lost 3 bases; unmatched junction nucleotides: 8. In germline, CDR1 is MNHEY, CDR2 SMNVEV (reference sequence). The CDR3 DNA follows: TGTGCCAGCACGAGGACGGACAGGGGAACAGATACGCAGTATTTT. Protein product: CASTRTDRGTDTQYF.

The J gene is TRBJ1-1, the V gene TRBV19, with 8 bases that match TRBD1. The CDR3 sequence is 14 residues long. Germline V lookup: CDR1 LNHDA, CDR2 SQIVND (reference sequence). With V trimmed by 6 bases and J by 0 bases, 3 bases remained unmatched. The CDR3 bases are TGTGCCAGTAGGACAGGGGCCATGAACACTGAAGCTTTCTTT. As protein: CASRTGAMNTEAFF.

This clone was detected once. The chain couples TRBV11-3 to TRBJ2-7, with a tentative D call TRBD1 (7 bases). The CDR3 runs 15 residues. The V end lost 2 bases, the J end lost 3 bases, and 14 bases lay between the germline ends. Looked up from germline, CDR1 is SGHNT and CDR2 is YENEEA. The CDR3 here is CASSLWSGGIYEQYF. CDR3 nucleotides: TGTGCCAGCAGCTTATGGTCAGGGGGGATCTACGAGCAGTACTTC. The variable domain in full, completed from reference TRBV11-3 and TRBJ2-7, reads EAGVVQSPRYKIIEKKQPVAFWCNPISGHNTLYWYLQNLGQGPELLIRYENEEAVDDSQLPKDRFSAERLKGVDSTLKIQPAELGDSAVYLCASSLWSGGIYEQYFGPGTRLTVT.

This clone was seen once. The rearrangement links TRBV18 to TRBJ2-7, with 11 bases aligning to TRBD1. Germline loops: CDR1 KGHSH, CDR2 LQKENI. CDR3 length: 18 amino acids. J lost 5 bases, V lost 6 bases, and 18 bases had no gene match. CDR3 in amino acids: CASSRNTAFADRGHEQYF. The CDR3 DNA is TGTGCCAGCTCGCGAAACACGGCCTTCGCGGACAGGGGGCACGAGCAGTACTTC.

CDR3 loop: CASSGLQGSDTEAFF. DNA for the CDR3: TGCGCCAGCAGCGGTCTACAGGGGAGCGACACTGAAGCTTTCTTT. The V and J genes are TRBV5-1 and TRBJ1-1; 7 bases are shared with TRBD1. Germline V gene sequence: CDR1 SGHRS, CDR2 YFSETQ. V lost 4 bases and J lost 3; bases outside the gene matches: 9. This CDR3 spans 15 amino acids.

V is TRBV5-1 and J is TRBJ2-3; 8 positions match TRBD1. Per germline, CDR1 SGHRS and CDR2 YFSETQ. J lost 5 bases, V lost 0 bases, and 5 bases had no gene match. The CDR3 totals 15 residues. CDR3 DNA: TGCGCCAGCAGCTTGGGGACAGGGACGGTAGATACGCAGTATTTT. Its protein product is CASSLGTGTVDTQYF.

This chain links TRBV2 with TRBJ2-2; 15 nucleotides align to TRBD2. This CDR3 has 18 residues. Germline V gives CDR1 SNHLY, CDR2 FYNNEI. Unmatched junction bases numbered 10, after V lost 6 bases and J lost 5 bases. CDR3 in amino acids: CASSRGLAGGIGTGELFF. The CDR3 DNA reads as TGTGCCAGCAGCCGCGGACTAGCGGGAGGGATCGGGACCGGGGAGCTGTTTTTT.

V gene TRBV9 combines with J gene TRBJ2-7, with 11 bases that match TRBD1. CDR1 and CDR2 from the germline V gene are SGDLS and YYNGEE. The CDR3 sequence is 16 residues long. Losses at the gene ends were 4 bases for V and 3 bases for J; bases not matched to a gene: 9. CDR3 sequence reads: CASSHGQGADYYEQYF. CDR3 nucleotides: TGTGCCAGCAGCCACGGACAGGGGGCTGACTACTACGAGCAGTACTTC.

This sequence joins TRBV7-3 and TRBJ2-1; D possibly corresponds to TRBD2 (5 bases). CDR1 SGHTA and CDR2 FQGTGA come from the germline V gene. V dropped 5 bases and J dropped 6 bases, with 11 bases sitting between them. The CDR3 length is 13 residues. The CDR3 coding sequence is TGTGCCAGCAGCACCGGACTTGCCAATGAGCAGTTCTTC. This translates into CASSTGLANEQFF.

In nucleotides, the CDR3 is TGTGCCAGCAGCTCGGGACAGGGGGGAGGCTACACCTTC. Its protein product is CASSSGQGGGYTF. This rearrangement joins TRBV7-3 to TRBJ1-2; TRBD1 agrees at 11 bases. The CDR3 runs to 13 residues. V trimming: 4 bases; J trimming: 8 bases; junction bases outside the gene matches: 3. Germline V lookup: CDR1 SGHTA, CDR2 FQGTGA.

The V call is TRBV6-1, the J call TRBJ1-2; D not resolved. With 2 bases removed from V and 8 bases from J, the gap between germline ends came to 21 bases. CDR1 is MNHNS and CDR2 is SASEGT in the germline V gene. This CDR3 spans 16 amino acids. The CDR3 coding sequence is TGTGCCAGCAGTGAAAGTTGGCGGGGAAGTCTGGAAGGCTACACCTTC. Residues: CASSESWRGSLEGYTF.

The chain links TRBV6-5 to TRBJ2-7; 7 bases are a match to TRBD1. Germline-derived CDR1 and CDR2 are MNHEY and SVGAGI. This CDR3 has 15 amino acids. V dropped 5 bases and J dropped 3; count of bases not matched to a gene: 10. DNA for the CDR3: TGTGCCAGCAGTCCACTAGGGACAGCTGGCTACGAGCAGTACTTC. Protein product: CASSPLGTAGYEQYF.

This clone was observed a handful of times. This sample also contains other DNA sequences that code for the same CDR3. This chain joins TRBV4-1 and TRBJ1-1, with D perhaps TRBD1 (5 bases). CDR1 is MGHRA, CDR2 YSYEKL, per germline. The CDR3 is made up of 14 amino acids. V was shortened by 3 bases and J by 1 base, with 9 bases between the two germline ends. The CDR3 loop reads CASSQGGTNTEAFF. Here the CDR3 DNA reads TGCGCCAGCAGCCAGGGGGGGACGAACACTGAAGCTTTCTTT.

V gene TRBV5-6 combines with J gene TRBJ2-1, with 10 bases matching TRBD2. The germline V gene has CDR1 SGHDT and CDR2 YYEEEE. After removal of 3 bases from V and 6 bases from J, the junction contained 6 bases not matched to a gene. CDR3 size: 15 residues. CDR3 amino acids: CASSWLAGDGNEQFF. The CDR3 DNA follows: TGTGCCAGCAGCTGGCTAGCGGGAGATGGCAATGAGCAGTTCTTC.

The rearrangement joins TRBV5-6 to TRBJ1-1, with D maybe TRBD1 (6 bases). Trimming took 4 bases from V and 0 from J, leaving 10 bases between them. CDR1 is SGHDT, CDR2 YYEEEE, per germline. The CDR3 is 14 amino acids. CDR3 in amino acids: CASSEGHMNTEAFF. In DNA form, the CDR3 reads TGTGCCAGCAGCGAGGGACATATGAACACTGAAGCTTTCTTT.

This clone was seen more than once but under ten times. This sequence joins TRBV25-1 and TRBJ1-1; maybe TRBD1 (6 bases). CDR1 is MGHDK and CDR2 is SYGVNS in the germline V gene. Trimming stripped 3 bases from V and 1 base from J, with 15 bases between. The CDR3 contains 16 residues. Written as DNA, the CDR3 is TGTGCCAGCAGTGACAGGGAGGGGGGAAGGAACACTGAAGCTTTCTTT. Its translation: CASSDREGGRNTEAFF.

The chain links TRBV6-4 to TRBJ1-4; D may be TRBD1 (5 bases). V was cut by 2 bases and J by 5 bases, with 18 bases left in between. The CDR3 runs 17 residues. Germline V CDR1 and CDR2: MRHNA, SNTAGT. The CDR3 sequence is CASSDRAGGEGNEKLFF. The CDR3 DNA reads TGTGCCAGCAGTGACCGGGCTGGCGGGGAGGGGAATGAAAAACTGTTTTTT.

The J gene is TRBJ1-4, the V gene TRBV6-6; D unresolved. V was clipped by 2 bases and J by 15 bases, with 13 bases between them. This CDR3 has 12 residues. CDR1 and CDR2 (germline): MNHNY, SVGAGI (reference sequence). The chain's CDR3 is CASSYRSQEVFF. The DNA of the CDR3 is TGTGCCAGCAGTTACCGCTCGCAGGAGGTGTTTTTT.

CDR3 in amino acids: CASSRDGNQGEQYF. CDR3 DNA: TGTGCCAGCAGTCGGGACGGTAATCAGGGGGAGCAGTACTTC. The V and J genes are TRBV6-1 and TRBJ2-7, with D maybe TRBD1 (6 bases). The CDR3 spans 14 residues. V was pared by 5 bases and J by 7 bases, with 18 bases between. Germline CDR1 and CDR2: MNHNS and SASEGT.

This clone has only one observation. The rearrangement uses TRBV4-3 and TRBJ2-3; possible D gene TRBD2, 6 bases. CDR3 length equals 12 residues. The V end was cut by 1 base, the J end by 10 bases, with 9 bases between. CDR1 and CDR2 (germline): LGHNA, YSLEER. The CDR3 region is CASSQAGDAQYF. Written as DNA, the CDR3 is TGCGCCAGCAGCCAAGCGGGGGATGCGCAGTATTTT.

The gene calls are TRBV19 and TRBJ2-2; 8 bases line up with TRBD1. The germline V gene has CDR1 LNHDA and CDR2 SQIVND (reference sequence). This CDR3 contains 15 residues. V lost 3 bases and J lost 4; bases outside the gene matches: 4. The CDR3 bases are TGTGCCAGTAGTATGGACGGGACAGGCACCGGGGAGCTGTTTTTT. It translates to CASSMDGTGTGELFF. The full variable domain, rest sourced from reference TRBV19 and TRBJ2-2, is DGGITQSPKYLFRKEGQNVTLSCEQNLNHDAMYWYRQDPGQGLRLIYYSQIVNDFQKGDIAEGYSVSREKKESFPLTVTSAQKNPTAFYLCASSMDGTGTGELFFGEGSRLTVL.

The chain has TRBV18 and TRBJ2-2, with D possibly matching TRBD2 (6 bases). Germline V gives CDR1 KGHSH, CDR2 LQKENI. V lost 1 base and J 2 bases, leaving 11 bases between the germline ends. This CDR3 is built from 16 residues. CDR3 sequence reads: CASSPRLASNTGELFF. The CDR3 nucleotides are TGTGCCAGCTCACCACGTCTAGCGAGTAACACCGGGGAGCTGTTTTTT.

In its sample, this clone was seen a few times. The chain joins TRBV6-6 to TRBJ2-1; D may be TRBD2 (6 bases). V was cut by 2 bases and J by 2 bases, with 10 bases left in between. Germline assignment: CDR1 MNHNY and CDR2 SVGAGI (reference sequence). The CDR3 loop spans 15 amino acids. The CDR3 reads CASSYGGYPYNEQFF. The CDR3 DNA is TGTGCCAGCAGTTACGGAGGGTACCCCTACAATGAGCAGTTCTTC.